This passage covers 22 T cell receptor beta chains from one sample sequenced in a study of control samples from healthy donors and cancer patients. The table came from immunoSEQ multiplex PCR; TCRdb's copy has only in-frame clones and leaves some out. Of over 200,000 clones listed, roughly four fifths were seen once; the top ten hold about an eighth. Sequenced material: PBMCs. The receptors come from a woman aged 60-70 years with lung cancer.

The chain links TRBV5-6 to TRBJ1-4; 7 positions agree with TRBD1. Trimming removed 4 bases from V and 8 bases from J; junction bases left unmatched: 11. CDR3 length: 15 residues. Per the germline V gene, CDR1 is SGHDT and CDR2 is YYEEEE. The CDR3 coding sequence is TGTGCCAGCAGCCAGGGGACAGCCCAGAGGGAAAAACTGTTTTTT. This gives the protein CASSQGTAQREKLFF.

This chain joins TRBV21-1 and TRBJ1-1; TRBD1 is the table's D call and was not checked against the DNA. TRBV21-1 constitutes a pseudogene. There are 15 residues in the CDR3. The CDR3 reads CASRGPALMNTEAFF. The CDR3 DNA is TGTGCCAGCAGGGGGCCCGCCCTCATGAACACTGAAGCTTTCTTT.

The chain employs TRBV5-1 and TRBJ2-7; D is unresolved. V was clipped by 0 bases and J by 4 bases, with 14 bases between them. The germline gives CDR1 SGHRS, CDR2 YFSETQ. This CDR3 is 15 amino acids long. The CDR3 DNA follows: TGCGCCAGCAGCTTGGGGGTCACAACCACTTACGAGCAGTACTTC. Encoded protein: CASSLGVTTTYEQYF.

The chain carries TRBV29-1 and TRBJ1-5; D uncertain. The CDR3 covers 13 residues. Trimming removed 4 bases from V and 3 bases from J, with 10 bases in between. Germline V gives CDR1 SQVTM, CDR2 ANQGSEA. CDR3 region: CSVGGPNNQPQHF. CDR3 nucleotides: TGCAGCGTTGGAGGGCCCAACAATCAGCCCCAGCATTTT.

The chain has TRBV4-1 and TRBJ2-5; the D call may be TRBD1 or TRBD2 (5 bases each). Trimming cost V 6 bases and J 3 bases, with 20 bases left between them. Germline V lookup: CDR1 MGHRA, CDR2 YSYEKL. CDR3 length: 16 amino acids. CDR3 in DNA: TGCGCCAGCAGTCTTTACGTGGGACGGTGGGAAGAGACCCAGTACTTC. Protein product: CASSLYVGRWEETQYF.

This clone was seen only once. The chain couples TRBV5-1 to TRBJ1-1; 8 nucleotides match TRBD1. The CDR3 runs 14 residues. Germline V gene sequence: CDR1 SGHRS, CDR2 YFSETQ. The V and J ends lost 4 bases and 4 bases, in that order; junction bases with no gene match: 6. CDR3 region: CASSVPTGGTEAFF. DNA of the CDR3: TGCGCCAGCAGCGTCCCCACAGGGGGCACTGAAGCTTTCTTT.

The chain is built from TRBV3-1 (or the pseudogene TRBV3-2) and TRBJ1-5; the D gene is possibly TRBD1 (6 bases). The V gene lost 0 bases and the J gene lost 4 bases, with 10 bases spanning the gap. CDR1 and CDR2 from the germline V gene are LGHDT and YNNKEL (reference sequence). This CDR3 region has 15 residues. The CDR3 spells CASSQDRTGNQPQHF. CDR3 coding DNA: TGTGCCAGCAGCCAAGACCGCACAGGGAATCAGCCCCAGCATTTT.

The chain carries TRBV2 and TRBJ2-3; 9 nucleotides match TRBD1. The germline V gene has CDR1 SNHLY and CDR2 FYNNEI. V lost 5 bases, J lost 5 bases, and 11 bases stayed unmatched. This CDR3 has 16 residues. The CDR3, as DNA: TGTGCCAGCAGTAAACCTCCGGGACAGGGTAGAGATACGCAGTATTTT. It specifies CASSKPPGQGRDTQYF.

This clone was detected only a few times. This chain joins TRBV4-2 and TRBJ1-1; 9 bases are a match to TRBD1. This CDR3 comprises 15 residues. Germline values: CDR1 LGHNA, CDR2 YNFKEQ. The J segment lost 3 bases and the V segment lost 3 bases, leaving 5 bases of the junction unmatched. The CDR3, as DNA: TGTGCCAGCAGCCAGGGACAGGGAGGCGACACTGAAGCTTTCTTT. Its protein product is CASSQGQGGDTEAFF.

The rearrangement uses TRBV12-3 or TRBV12-4 and TRBJ1-5, with TRBD1 as a possible D gene (6 bases). V gave up 8 bases and J gave up 9 bases, with 17 bases separating them. The CDR3 has 13 amino acids. The DNA for the CDR3 is TGTGCCAGCTCGCTTCAGGGGACGGGGCCCCAGCATTTT. It encodes CASSLQGTGPQHF.

The V call is TRBV19, the J call TRBJ2-7, with D perhaps TRBD1 (5 bases). The CDR3 totals 14 residues. Per germline, CDR1 LNHDA and CDR2 SQIVND (reference sequence). With 3 bases removed from V and 3 bases from J, the gap between germline ends came to 12 bases. CDR3 residues: CASSMSQGLYEQYF. The CDR3 DNA sequence: TGTGCCAGTAGTATGAGTCAGGGCCTCTACGAGCAGTACTTC.

The chain has TRBV2 and TRBJ1-5, with D possibly TRBD1 on 6 matching bases. The CDR3 length is 15 residues. The germline V and J ends were trimmed by 3 bases and 4 bases, with 13 bases remaining between them. Germline-derived CDR1 and CDR2 are SNHLY and FYNNEI. DNA for the CDR3: TGTGCCAGCAGTGAGATTGGACAGCTTAATCAGCCCCAGCATTTT. The encoded protein is CASSEIGQLNQPQHF.

The chain joins TRBV18 to TRBJ2-3; a weak D match, TRBD2 (8 bases). The CDR3 has 15 amino acids. V was pared by 4 bases and J by 1 base, with 12 bases between. The germline V gene has CDR1 KGHSH and CDR2 LQKENI. The DNA of the CDR3 is TGTGCCAGCTCACGTAGCGGGACAGGCACAGATACGCAGTATTTT. This codes for CASSRSGTGTDTQYF.

The V and J genes are TRBV28 and TRBJ2-4; 8 bases match TRBD1. Germline trimming cut 5 bases from V and 0 bases from J; bases unmatched to any gene: 3. Germline V gene sequence: CDR1 MDHEN, CDR2 SYDVKM. The CDR3 sequence is 15 residues long. Written as DNA, the CDR3 is TGTGCCAGCAGTAGGACAGGGATAGCCAAAAACATTCAGTACTTC. Amino acids: CASSRTGIAKNIQYF.

This clone was counted a few times. The rearrangement uses TRBV4-2 and TRBJ1-3, with TRBD1 as a possible D gene (5 bases). From germline, CDR1 is LGHNA and CDR2 YNFKEQ. Deletions cut 0 bases from V and 1 base from J, with 13 bases between. The CDR3 consists of 17 residues. Here the CDR3 DNA reads TGTGCCAGCAGCCAAGAAGTGGCGGGGGGTTCTGGAAACACCATATATTTT. Protein product: CASSQEVAGGSGNTIYF.

This clone was seen a handful of times. The same CDR3 arises from other DNA sequences in this sample as well. V usage is TRBV7-9 and J usage is TRBJ1-5; D is unclear. With 1 base removed from V and 0 bases from J, the gap between germline ends came to 7 bases. Germline-derived CDR1 and CDR2 are SEHNR and FQNEAQ (reference sequence). CDR3 length: 15 amino acids. The CDR3 loop is CASSLGSYSNQPQHF. The CDR3 bases are TGTGCCAGCAGCTTAGGCTCCTATAGCAATCAGCCCCAGCATTTT. The variable domain in full, with the rest retrieved from reference TRBV7-9 and TRBJ1-5, is DTGVSQNPRHKITKRGQNVTFRCDPISEHNRLYWYRQTLGQGPEFLTYFQNEAQLEKSRLLSDRFSAERPKGSFSTLEIQRTEQGDSAMYLCASSLGSYSNQPQHFGDGTRLSIL.

The chain is built from TRBV11-2 and TRBJ1-2; TRBD1 is a possible D gene (5 bases). CDR3 length equals 13 residues. V was clipped by 8 bases and J by 2 bases, with 12 bases between them. CDR1 is SGHAT, CDR2 FQNNGV, per germline. The CDR3 sequence is CASQSQGNYGYTF. CDR3 coding DNA: TGTGCCAGCCAATCTCAGGGAAACTATGGCTACACCTTC.

The chain carries TRBV5-8 and TRBJ2-7; 7 bases line up with TRBD1. The V gene's germline CDR1 is SGHTS and CDR2 YDEGEE. This CDR3 region has 15 residues. V was pared by 1 base and J by 2 bases, with 6 bases of the junction left unmatched. The CDR3 DNA sequence: TGTGCCAGCAGCTTGCCGAGACAGGGAGCCTACGAGCAGTACTTC. It encodes CASSLPRQGAYEQYF. Drawing the rest from reference TRBV5-8 and TRBJ2-7, the complete variable domain is EAGVTQSPTHLIKTRGQQATLRCSPISGHTSVYWYQQALGLGLQFLLWYDEGEERNRGNFPPRFSGRQFPNYSSELNVNALELEDSALYLCASSLPRQGAYEQYFGPGTRLTVT.

The rearrangement links TRBV15 to TRBJ2-7; no clear D. The CDR3 is made up of 12 amino acids. The V and J ends lost 6 bases and 2 bases respectively, with 8 bases between them. Germline CDR1 reads LNHNV; CDR2 reads YYDKDF (reference sequence). Here the CDR3 reads CATSSGPYEQYF. The CDR3 nucleotides read TGTGCCACCAGTTCAGGACCCTACGAGCAGTACTTC.

This rearrangement joins TRBV2 to TRBJ1-1; D not resolved. The length of the CDR3 is 14 residues. Trimming took 3 bases from V and 3 from J, leaving 11 bases between them. Per the germline V gene, CDR1 is SNHLY and CDR2 is FYNNEI. The CDR3 is CASSDRTLDTEAFF. In DNA form, the CDR3 reads TGTGCCAGCAGTGACAGGACCCTAGACACTGAAGCTTTCTTT.

The rearrangement joins TRBV9 to TRBJ2-2; 7 positions match TRBD1. The CDR3 has 16 amino acids. Germline assignment: CDR1 SGDLS and CDR2 YYNGEE. Unmatched junction bases numbered 8, after V lost 4 bases and J lost 2 bases. The CDR3 loop is CASSPTGQINTGELFF. The DNA for the CDR3 is TGTGCCAGCAGCCCTACGGGACAGATTAACACCGGGGAGCTGTTTTTT.

This rearrangement joins TRBV5-4 to TRBJ2-7; D ambiguous. The CDR3 loop spans 12 amino acids. Germline assignment: CDR1 SGHNT and CDR2 YYREEE (reference sequence). V was clipped by 3 bases and J by 2 bases, with 6 bases between them. CDR3 residues: CASSSSTYEQYF. The CDR3 DNA sequence: TGTGCCAGCAGCTCCAGTACCTACGAGCAGTACTTC. Together with reference TRBV5-4 and TRBJ2-7, the CDR3 gives the full variable domain: ETGVTQSPTHLIKTRGQQVTLRCSSQSGHNTVSWYQQALGQGPQFIFQYYREEENGRGNFPPRFSGLQFPNYSSELNVNALELDDSALYLCASSSSTYEQYFGPGTRLTVT.